This T cell receptor (beta chain) was captured by sequencing in a study of cytomegalovirus exposure and HLA in healthy donors. 13 Jbeta primers and 60 Vbeta primers were used for the PCR. The method was immunoSEQ multiplex PCR; TCRdb's version includes in-frame clones alone and lacks a portion of them. The sample lists 150,000 to 200,000 clones, around 70% seen once, with 4% to 5% in the top ten. This clone turned up a few times. The sequence was obtained from a man aged 18 to 30 in good health and CMV-seropositive. Sequencing input: PBMCs.

The CDR3 loop is CAWSSTGATEAFF. The CDR3 DNA reads as TGTGCCTGGAGTTCGACAGGGGCGACTGAAGCTTTCTTT. V gene TRBV30 combines with J gene TRBJ1-1; 8 bases are shared with TRBD1. CDR1 and CDR2 (germline): GTSNPN, SVGIG (reference sequence). The V segment lost 2 bases and the J segment 5 bases; nucleotides outside the gene matches: 4. This CDR3 comprises 13 residues.